The 27 T cell receptor beta chains presented below share a single source sample, sequenced in a study of shared clonotypes between healthy human individuals (dated by TCRdb to the early 2020s). The library was obtained by the immunoSEQ multiplex PCR assay. Drawn from immuneACCESS, this table holds only the in-frame rearrangements with V and J called that TCRdb kept. Clones are partly lost; checked studies trace under half to an unresolved V gene and leave the rest unexplained. Recorded for this sample are about 2.2 million clones; 93% of them occurred a single time. Clones ranked in the top ten supply over 1.5% of the sample. CD8 naive samples were obtained by positive selection for CCR7 among CD45RO-negative cells, yielding a CD45RA+CCR7+ population from which TemRA cells were excluded. The sample taken for sequencing was naive CD8+ T cells from PBMCs. The cell subset or site label, read with the paper, signifies: CD45RA+CCR7+. The receptors originated from a man in his late teens or twenties in good health. Some clones in this sample may be carry-over from other donors' samples.

CDR3 residues: CASRRDRGSNQPQHF. DNA of the CDR3: TGTGCCAGCCGCCGGGACAGAGGTAGCAATCAGCCCCAGCATTTT. The J gene is TRBJ1-5, the V gene TRBV27, with TRBD1 identical over 7 bases. This CDR3 has 15 amino acids. The germline CDR1 and CDR2 sequences are MNHEY and SMNVEV (reference sequence). V shed 8 bases and J 0 bases; nucleotides not matched to a gene: 7.

The rearrangement joins TRBV29-1 to TRBJ2-7; D unresolved. Trimming removed 4 bases at V and 2 bases at J, with 6 bases between. This CDR3 region has 11 residues. Germline lookup yields CDR1 SQVTM and CDR2 ANQGSEA. The CDR3 protein is CSVGQAYEQYF. CDR3 nucleotide sequence: TGCAGCGTTGGACAAGCCTACGAGCAGTACTTC.

The J gene is TRBJ1-5, the V gene TRBV5-6, with D possibly matching TRBD1 (5 bases). Trimming left V 4 bases short and J 0 bases short, with 14 bases between. This CDR3 contains 16 residues. In germline, CDR1 is SGHDT, CDR2 YYEEEE. CDR3 protein: CASSNHGGYSNQPQHF. The CDR3, as DNA: TGTGCCAGCAGCAACCACGGGGGGTATAGCAATCAGCCCCAGCATTTT. The full variable domain, with the rest looked up from reference TRBV5-6 and TRBJ1-5, is DAGVTQSPTHLIKTRGQQVTLRCSPKSGHDTVSWYQQALGQGPQFIFQYYEEEERQRGNFPDRFSGHQFPNYSSELNVNALLLGDSALYLCASSNHGGYSNQPQHFGDGTRLSIL.

The chain has TRBV10-3 and TRBJ1-1; TRBD1 matches at 7 bases. After removal of 10 bases from V and 2 bases from J, the junction contained 4 bases not matched to a gene. The CDR3 runs to 12 residues. Per germline, CDR1 ENHRY and CDR2 SYGVKD. DNA for the CDR3: TGTGCCAGCCGGGACAGCAACACTGAAGCTTTCTTT. It encodes CASRDSNTEAFF.

On this clone itself: One junction end does not reproduce the germline sequence, and a read error may be involved. The chain uses TRBV10-3 and TRBJ1-2; the D is unclear. The CDR3 spans 13 residues. Germline CDR1 reads ENHRY; CDR2 reads SYGVKD. The CDR3 is CATSESAGYGYTF. The CDR3 nucleotides read TGTGCCACCAGTGAGTCGGCAGGCTATGGCTACACCTTC.

V and J are TRBV27 and TRBJ1-5; tentatively, D is TRBD1 (5 bases). Germline-derived CDR1 and CDR2 are MNHEY and SMNVEV (reference sequence). V was trimmed by 0 bases and J by 3 bases, leaving 9 bases between them. The CDR3 is 15 residues long. The CDR3: CASSLSRRANQPQHF. The CDR3 DNA follows: TGTGCCAGCAGTTTATCGCGCAGGGCCAATCAGCCCCAGCATTTT.

The chain employs TRBV11-2 and TRBJ1-3; D is undetermined. V was pared by 1 base and J by 4 bases, with 8 bases between. CDR3 length equals 14 residues. Germline CDR1 and CDR2: SGHAT and FQNNGV. For the CDR3, the DNA is TGTGCCAGCAGCTTAGTCGCAATAGGAAACACCATATATTTT. Amino acids: CASSLVAIGNTIYF. Together with reference TRBV11-2 and TRBJ1-3, the CDR3 gives the full variable domain: EAGVAQSPRYKIIEKRQSVAFWCNPISGHATLYWYQQILGQGPKLLIQFQNNGVVDDSQLPKDRFSAERLKGVDSTLKIQPAKLEDSAVYLCASSLVAIGNTIYFGEGSWLTVV.

The chain joins TRBV19 to TRBJ2-1, with 7 bases fitting TRBD2. J was trimmed by 5 bases and V by 7 bases; bases with no gene match: 14. CDR3 length: 16 residues. CDR1 is LNHDA and CDR2 is SQIVND in the germline V gene (reference sequence). The CDR3: CASTPGWRERHNEQFF. CDR3 nucleotide sequence: TGTGCCAGTACCCCGGGATGGCGGGAGCGTCACAATGAGCAGTTCTTC.

CDR3: CASSILDPTGEDGYTF. The CDR3 DNA reads TGTGCCAGTAGTATCCTCGACCCGACAGGGGAGGATGGCTACACCTTC. This chain joins TRBV19 and TRBJ1-2; 8 bases are shared with TRBD1. V dropped 3 bases and J dropped 6; count of bases not matched to a gene: 12. The CDR3 covers 16 residues. Germline V gene data show CDR1 as LNHDA and CDR2 as SQIVND (reference sequence).

V is TRBV5-5 and J is TRBJ1-4; tentative D call: TRBD1 (6 bases). The CDR3 contains 15 residues. The germline gives CDR1 SGHKS, CDR2 YYEKEE (reference sequence). Trimming took off 3 bases at V and 5 bases at J, with 14 bases between the two ends. CDR3 protein: CASSWTAFLNEKLFF. CDR3 bases: TGTGCCAGCAGCTGGACAGCGTTTTTGAATGAAAAACTGTTTTTT. Full variable domain (remainder filled in from reference TRBV5-5 and TRBJ1-4): DAGVTQSPTHLIKTRGQQVTLRCSPISGHKSVSWYQQVLGQGPQFIFQYYEKEERGRGNFPDRFSARQFPNYSSELNVNALLLGDSALYLCASSWTAFLNEKLFFGSGTQLSVL.

This clone has only a few counts. The chain recombines TRBV7-9 with TRBJ1-2; the D gene is possibly TRBD1 (6 bases). Trimming took 8 bases from V and 8 from J, leaving 12 bases between them. The CDR3 extends over 11 amino acids. Germline CDR1 reads SEHNR; CDR2 reads FQNEAQ (reference sequence). CDR3 protein: CASGEGGGYTF. CDR3 bases: TGTGCCAGCGGAGAGGGGGGAGGCTACACCTTC.

The J gene is TRBJ2-7, the V gene TRBV15; the D gene is possibly TRBD2 (6 bases). In germline, CDR1 is LNHNV, CDR2 YYDKDF (reference sequence). V shed 4 bases and J shed 5 bases, with 15 bases lying between them. The CDR3 covers 14 residues. CDR3 in DNA: TGTGCCACCAGCACCCTGGGGGGACGCGACGAGCAGTACTTC. Residues: CATSTLGGRDEQYF.

The CDR3 spells CASSQGTSGIPPYNEQFF. The CDR3 DNA follows: TGTGCCAGCAGCCAGGGGACTAGCGGGATACCCCCCTACAATGAGCAGTTCTTC. The V call is TRBV7-3, the J call TRBJ2-1; TRBD2 matches 13 bases. Germline V gene sequence: CDR1 SGHTA, CDR2 FQGTGA. The CDR3 consists of 18 residues. V dropped 5 bases and J dropped 2; count of bases not matched to a gene: 9.

In regard to this clone: Other DNA variants within this sample encode the same CDR3. This chain connects TRBV28 to TRBJ1-1; no clear D. Germline CDR1 MDHEN, CDR2 SYDVKM. The V end was cut by 6 bases, the J end by 5 bases, with 7 bases between. This CDR3 has 11 residues. CDR3 in amino acids: CASSPSTEAFF. CDR3 DNA sequence: TGTGCCAGCAGCCCGAGTACTGAAGCTTTCTTT.

The chain is built from TRBV28 and TRBJ2-1; 11 positions agree with TRBD2. The CDR3 length is 15 residues. Unmatched junction bases numbered 7, after V lost 5 bases and J lost 7 bases. Germline CDR1 reads MDHEN; CDR2 reads SYDVKM. The CDR3, as DNA: TGTGCCAGCAGTGAGACTAGCGGGATTCTAAATGAGCAGTTCTTC. Its translation is CASSETSGILNEQFF.

The chain employs TRBV7-9 and TRBJ2-1; D is perhaps TRBD1 or TRBD2 (5 bases each). The V end was cut by 9 bases, the J end by 1 base, with 16 bases between. The CDR3 spans 15 residues. Germline values: CDR1 SEHNR, CDR2 FQNEAQ (reference sequence). The CDR3 region is CASRPGRISYNEQFF. CDR3 DNA: TGTGCCAGTCGCCCGGGGCGAATATCCTACAATGAGCAGTTCTTC. Full variable domain (outside the CDR3, taken from reference TRBV7-9 and TRBJ2-1): DTGVSQNPRHKITKRGQNVTFRCDPISEHNRLYWYRQTLGQGPEFLTYFQNEAQLEKSRLLSDRFSAERPKGSFSTLEIQRTEQGDSAMYLCASRPGRISYNEQFFGPGTRLTVL.

This chain joins TRBV7-9 and TRBJ1-4; D call uncertain. V lost 0 bases to trimming and J lost 8 bases, with 7 bases between them. Per germline, CDR1 SEHNR and CDR2 FQNEAQ (reference sequence). The length of the CDR3 is 13 residues. The CDR3 DNA follows: TGTGCCAGCAGCTTAGCCCAAGAAGAAAAACTGTTTTTT. It specifies CASSLAQEEKLFF.

This clone was found once. The chain is built from TRBV28 and TRBJ1-5, with a weak D call TRBD1 (5 bases). Trimming took off 2 bases at V and 2 bases at J, with 10 bases between the two ends. Germline CDR1 and CDR2: MDHEN and SYDVKM. CDR3 size: 15 residues. In nucleotides, the CDR3 is TGTGCCAGCAGTTTAGGGGTAGGGGGCAATCAGCCCCAGCATTTT. Its translation is CASSLGVGGNQPQHF.

The V and J genes are TRBV9 and TRBJ2-7; maybe TRBD1 (6 bases). V was clipped by 3 bases and J by 5 bases, with 15 bases between them. The germline gives CDR1 SGDLS, CDR2 YYNGEE. The CDR3 length is 14 residues. CDR3 region: CASSESPRGDEQYF. The CDR3 coding sequence is TGTGCCAGCAGCGAGAGTCCCAGGGGTGACGAGCAGTACTTC.

The chain couples TRBV28 to TRBJ1-5; no reliable D call. Trimming removed 8 bases at V and 1 base at J, with 12 bases between. The CDR3 is made up of 14 amino acids. CDR1 and CDR2 (germline): MDHEN, SYDVKM. The CDR3 here is CASQWTGSNQPQHF. The CDR3 nucleotides read TGTGCCAGCCAATGGACGGGGAGCAATCAGCCCCAGCATTTT. Full variable domain (missing parts from reference TRBV28 and TRBJ1-5): DVKVTQSSRYLVKRTGEKVFLECVQDMDHENMFWYRQDPGLGLRLIYFSYDVKMKEKGDIPEGYSVSREKKERFSLILESASTNQTSMYLCASQWTGSNQPQHFGDGTRLSIL.

A note on this clone: Other nucleotide sequences from this sample produce the same CDR3. The chain couples TRBV5-8 to TRBJ2-7; D call uncertain. V was trimmed by 0 bases and J by 3 bases, leaving 7 bases between them. This CDR3 spans 13 amino acids. The V gene's germline CDR1 is SGHTS and CDR2 YDEGEE. The CDR3 DNA reads as TGTGCCAGCAGCTTGGGGCGGTTCTACGAGCAGTACTTC. Translated, it gives CASSLGRFYEQYF.

The chain has TRBV28 and TRBJ1-1; D possibly corresponds to TRBD1 (5 bases). Germline V CDR1 and CDR2: MDHEN, SYDVKM. The CDR3 is 14 amino acids. Trimming removed 7 bases from V and 0 bases from J, with 12 bases in between. The CDR3 protein is CASNPQVMNTEAFF. The CDR3 DNA follows: TGTGCCAGCAACCCACAGGTCATGAACACTGAAGCTTTCTTT.

The chain has TRBV9 and TRBJ2-1; D tentatively fits TRBD1 or TRBD2 (6 bases each). The V gene's germline CDR1 is SGDLS and CDR2 YYNGEE. The CDR3 runs to 17 residues. Trimming removed 3 bases at V and 0 bases at J, with 16 bases between. This CDR3 is CASSAGAPRSSYNEQFF. In nucleotides, the CDR3 is TGTGCCAGCAGCGCGGGGGCTCCTAGGAGCTCCTACAATGAGCAGTTCTTC. The entire variable domain, with the rest obtained from reference TRBV9 and TRBJ2-1, is as follows: DSGVTQTPKHLITATGQRVTLRCSPRSGDLSVYWYQQSLDQGLQFLIQYYNGEERAKGNILERFSAQQFPDLHSELNLSSLELGDSALYFCASSAGAPRSSYNEQFFGPGTRLTVL.

With respect to this clone: This CDR3 is also generated by other DNA sequences in the sample. The chain recombines TRBV9 with TRBJ1-1; no reliable D call. Trimming cost V 0 bases and J 1 base, with 7 bases left between them. CDR3 size: 14 residues. Germline V gives CDR1 SGDLS, CDR2 YYNGEE. The CDR3 DNA sequence: TGTGCCAGCAGCGTAGAGGGAGGGAACACTGAAGCTTTCTTT. Its translation: CASSVEGGNTEAFF.

The chain employs TRBV7-9 and TRBJ2-7; D unclear. CDR3 length: 15 residues. The germline V gene encodes CDR1 SEHNR and CDR2 FQNEAQ (reference sequence). Deletions cut 1 base from V and 0 bases from J, with 10 bases between. The CDR3 bases are TGTGCCAGCAGCTTAGTCGGGTATAGCTCCTACGAGCAGTACTTC. It is translated as CASSLVGYSSYEQYF.

The V call is TRBV28, the J call TRBJ1-4; 7 nucleotides align to TRBD1. CDR3 length equals 15 residues. Trimming took 6 bases from V and 5 from J; bases not matched to a gene: 9. The germline V gene encodes CDR1 MDHEN and CDR2 SYDVKM. CDR3 in DNA: TGTGCCAGCAGGCCGATAAGGGACAGCAATGAAAAACTGTTTTTT. This gives the protein CASRPIRDSNEKLFF.

The chain is built from TRBV4-1 and TRBJ2-7, with D possibly TRBD2 on 6 matching bases. Trimming stripped 0 bases from V and 1 base from J, with 10 bases between. The CDR3 extends over 15 amino acids. Germline V gene data show CDR1 as MGHRA and CDR2 as YSYEKL. The CDR3 region has the DNA TGCGCCAGCAGCCAAGAGGTAGCGGAGTCCTACGAGCAGTACTTC. Protein product: CASSQEVAESYEQYF.